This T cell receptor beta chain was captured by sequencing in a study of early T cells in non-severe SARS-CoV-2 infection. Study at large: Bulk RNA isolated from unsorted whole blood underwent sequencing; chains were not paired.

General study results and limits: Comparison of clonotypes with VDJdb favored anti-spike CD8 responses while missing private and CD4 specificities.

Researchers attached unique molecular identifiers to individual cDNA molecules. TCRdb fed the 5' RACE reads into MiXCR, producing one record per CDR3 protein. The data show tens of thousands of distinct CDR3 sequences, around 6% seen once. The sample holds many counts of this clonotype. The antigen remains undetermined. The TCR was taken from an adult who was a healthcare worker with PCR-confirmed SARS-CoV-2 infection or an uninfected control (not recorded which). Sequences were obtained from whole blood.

Here the CDR3 reads CASSLSGRTYNEQFF. For the CDR3, the DNA is TGTGCCAGCAGCTTGTCAGGGAGGACCTACAATGAGCAGTTCTTC. V is TRBV5-6 and J is TRBJ2-1; a weak D match, TRBD2 (6 bases). CDR3 length: 15 residues. The ends were cut back, 1 base at V and 2 bases at J, with 10 bases in the middle. Germline values: CDR1 SGHDT, CDR2 YYEEEE.